Below are 23 T cell receptor beta chains sequenced from a single sample in a study of cytomegalovirus exposure and HLA in healthy donors. PCR involved 60 Vbeta and 13 Jbeta primers. Sequencing used immunoSEQ multiplex PCR; TCRdb keeps in-frame clones, though not all of them. Of 150,000 to 200,000 clones in the sample, about 85% are singletons; the top ten hold about 2%. The sample consisted of PBMCs. These receptors all come from a man younger than 35 in good health and CMV-seropositive.

As regards this clone: The junction departs from the called germline gene at one end, perhaps through a read error. The chain employs TRBV11-2 and TRBJ2-4, with a possible D match to TRBD1 (5 bases). The CDR3 consists of 17 residues. CDR1 and CDR2 (germline): SGHAT, FQNNGV. The CDR3 DNA follows: TGTGCCAGCAGCCACAATAGCCGACAGATAGCCAAAAACAGTCAGTACTTC. Translating it yields CASSHNSRQIAKNSQYF. Looking up the rest from reference TRBV11-2 and TRBJ2-4 gives the full variable domain: EAGVAQSPRYKIIEKRQSVAFWCNPISGHATLYWYQQILGQGPKLLIQFQNNGVVDDSQLPKDRFSAERLKGVDSTLKIQPAKLEDSAVYLCASSHNSRQIAKNSQYFGAGTRLSVL.

The chain recombines TRBV9 with TRBJ2-1; D possibly corresponds to TRBD2 (6 bases). Germline assignment: CDR1 SGDLS and CDR2 YYNGEE. V shed 7 bases and J shed 6 bases, with 8 bases lying between them. CDR3 length: 11 amino acids. The CDR3 DNA reads as TGTGCCAGCGGGGGAGGCAATGAGCAGTTCTTC. Amino acids: CASGGGNEQFF.

This rearrangement joins TRBV7-7 to TRBJ2-5; D unclear. From germline, CDR1 is SSHAT and CDR2 FNYEAQ (reference sequence). The V gene lost 1 base and the J gene lost 5 bases, with 5 bases spanning the gap. The CDR3 covers 12 residues. The CDR3 region is CASSLDSETQYF. In DNA form, the CDR3 reads TGTGCCAGCAGCTTAGATTCGGAGACCCAGTACTTC.

This clone was detected once. J is TRBJ2-7 and V is TRBV7-8; a weak D match, TRBD2 (6 bases). V gave up 4 bases and J gave up 7 bases, with 20 bases separating them. Germline CDR1 SGHVS, CDR2 FQNEAQ. This CDR3 has 15 amino acids. The CDR3 is CASSYSGTELREQYF. The CDR3 DNA reads TGTGCCAGCAGCTATTCCGGGACTGAACTACGAGAGCAGTACTTC.

This chain uses TRBV7-9 with TRBJ2-3; D remains unclear. V lost 0 bases and J lost 0, with 7 bases in between. This CDR3 spans 15 amino acids. Germline CDR1 SEHNR, CDR2 FQNEAQ (reference sequence). The CDR3 coding sequence is TGTGCCAGCAGCTTAGCCCCCTCTAGCACAGATACGCAGTATTTT. Translating gives CASSLAPSSTDTQYF.

CDR3: CASSPAGQDGTEAFF. The CDR3 DNA follows: TGTGCCAGCTCACCCGCTGGACAGGACGGGACTGAAGCTTTCTTT. This chain joins TRBV18 and TRBJ1-1; 7 bases map to TRBD1. Trimming took 3 bases from V and 5 from J; bases not matched to a gene: 9. The CDR3 is 15 residues long. Germline V gene sequence: CDR1 KGHSH, CDR2 LQKENI.

The rearrangement links TRBV19 to TRBJ1-6; no clear D. Germline values: CDR1 LNHDA, CDR2 SQIVND (reference sequence). This CDR3 has 15 amino acids. Trimming cost V 1 base and J 0 bases, with 4 bases left between them. The CDR3 sequence is CASSIVGSYNSPLHF. The CDR3 DNA reads as TGTGCCAGTAGTATAGTCGGCTCCTATAATTCACCCCTCCACTTT.

V gene TRBV6-5 combines with J gene TRBJ2-7; 9 bases match TRBD1. V gave up 7 bases and J gave up 7 bases; unmatched junction bases: 11. The CDR3 consists of 14 residues. From germline, CDR1 is MNHEY and CDR2 SVGAGI. The CDR3 DNA sequence: TGTGCCAGCAAACGACAGGGGGAGATGAGAGAGCAGTACTTC. Protein: CASKRQGEMREQYF.

This clone was seen a single time. The chain couples TRBV7-9 to TRBJ2-2; TRBD2 matches at 10 bases. CDR3 size: 15 residues. V was pared by 6 bases and J by 4 bases, with 5 bases of the junction left unmatched. The V gene's germline CDR1 is SEHNR and CDR2 FQNEAQ (reference sequence). DNA of the CDR3: TGTGCCAGCAGTCTAGCGGGGGCGCGCACCGGGGAGCTGTTTTTT. Translated, it gives CASSLAGARTGELFF.

V usage is TRBV4-1 and J usage is TRBJ2-1; no reliable D call. The germline V and J ends were trimmed by 5 bases and 8 bases, with 10 bases remaining between them. Per the germline V gene, CDR1 is MGHRA and CDR2 is YSYEKL. The CDR3 consists of 12 residues. The CDR3 here is CASSSRNDEQFF. In nucleotides, the CDR3 is TGCGCCAGCAGCTCCAGGAACGATGAGCAGTTCTTC.

The chain has TRBV19 and TRBJ1-6; 7 bases are a match to TRBD1. Germline V lookup: CDR1 LNHDA, CDR2 SQIVND (reference sequence). The CDR3 has 16 residues. V lost 6 bases to trimming and J lost 8 bases; unmatched junction nucleotides: 13. This CDR3 is CASSIPPTGKDSPLHF. The CDR3, as DNA: TGTGCCAGTAGCATCCCCCCGACAGGGAAGGATTCACCCCTCCACTTT.

The V and J genes are TRBV29-1 and TRBJ2-2; 8 bases fit TRBD2. J gave up 2 bases and V 2 bases, and 1 base lay outside the gene matches. The CDR3 has 14 residues. Germline V gene lookup returns CDR1 SQVTM and CDR2 ANQGSEA. The CDR3 spells CSVESGGNTGELFF. In DNA, the CDR3 is TGCAGCGTTGAAAGCGGGGGCAACACCGGGGAGCTGTTTTTT.

In its sample, this clone was seen a few times. This chain joins TRBV5-4 and TRBJ1-2, with 11 nucleotides matching TRBD1. Germline V lookup: CDR1 SGHNT, CDR2 YYREEE (reference sequence). J lost 7 bases, V lost 4 bases, and 12 bases had no gene match. This CDR3 is built from 16 residues. The CDR3 loop reads CASSPGGGQGAAGYTF. The CDR3 DNA sequence: TGTGCCAGCAGCCCGGGGGGAGGACAGGGGGCCGCTGGCTACACCTTC.

This clone showed up just a few times. The CDR3 sequence: CASSSETGAPSYEQYF. The CDR3, as DNA: TGCGCCAGCAGTTCTGAAACAGGGGCCCCCTCATACGAGCAGTACTTC. The chain is built from TRBV5-1 and TRBJ2-7, with 7 bases identical to TRBD1. Germline CDR1 reads SGHRS; CDR2 reads YFSETQ. The CDR3 is made up of 16 amino acids. With V trimmed by 5 bases and J by 4 bases, 15 bases remained unmatched.

The chain joins TRBV4-2 to TRBJ1-1; D remains ambiguous. The CDR3 totals 13 residues. The germline V and J ends were trimmed by 3 bases and 1 base, with 6 bases remaining between them. CDR1 and CDR2 from the germline V gene are LGHNA and YNFKEQ. CDR3 in DNA: TGTGCCAGCAGCCAGGAGAGGAACACTGAAGCTTTCTTT. Its translation is CASSQERNTEAFF.

J is TRBJ2-2 and V is TRBV11-3; D call uncertain. The CDR3 has 12 residues. Trimming took 0 bases from V and 8 from J, leaving 4 bases between them. Germline CDR1 and CDR2: SGHNT and YENEEA. CDR3 sequence reads: CASSLDRGELFF. The DNA for the CDR3 is TGTGCCAGCAGCTTAGATCGTGGGGAGCTGTTTTTT.

The rearrangement joins TRBV18 to TRBJ2-7, with 11 positions matching TRBD2. This CDR3 region has 17 residues. Germline loops: CDR1 KGHSH, CDR2 LQKENI. Trimming cost V 3 bases and J 0 bases; bases outside gene matches: 7. This CDR3 reads CASSPTPGLAVSYEQYF. The CDR3 DNA reads as TGTGCCAGCTCACCCACCCCGGGACTAGCGGTCTCCTACGAGCAGTACTTC.

The genes are TRBV2 and TRBJ1-4; 7 bases fit TRBD1. CDR3 size: 16 residues. V lost 2 bases, J lost 0 bases, and 3 bases stayed unmatched. CDR1 SNHLY and CDR2 FYNNEI come from the germline V gene. The CDR3 spells CASSESTGATNEKLFF. The CDR3 region has the DNA TGTGCCAGCAGTGAATCCACAGGGGCAACTAATGAAAAACTGTTTTTT.

The chain joins TRBV5-4 to TRBJ2-1; the match to TRBD2 covers 11 bases. CDR1 SGHNT and CDR2 YYREEE come from the germline V gene (reference sequence). The CDR3 is 15 amino acids. Trimming at V came to 0 bases and at J to 10 bases, leaving 6 bases not matched to a gene. The CDR3 protein is CASSLAGTSGREQFF. In DNA form, the CDR3 reads TGTGCCAGCAGCTTGGCCGGGACTAGCGGTCGAGAGCAGTTCTTC.

The rearrangement links TRBV7-2 to TRBJ1-2; D might be TRBD1 (5 bases). Germline CDR1 is SGHTA and CDR2 is FQGNSA. V lost 4 bases, J lost 8 bases, and 20 bases lay in between. The length of the CDR3 is 15 residues. The DNA of the CDR3 is TGTGCCAGCAGCTCCGCCGGCGACTCAGGGTGGGGCTACACCTTC. Amino acid sequence: CASSSAGDSGWGYTF.

This chain joins TRBV19 and TRBJ2-5; D perhaps matches TRBD1 (6 bases). The germline V gene has CDR1 LNHDA and CDR2 SQIVND (reference sequence). CDR3 length: 13 amino acids. V was shortened by 4 bases and J by 4 bases, with 10 bases between the two germline ends. In DNA form, the CDR3 reads TGTGCCAGTAGTAGAGACAGGTCAGAGACCCAGTACTTC. Its protein is CASSRDRSETQYF.

In this sample, this clone turned up a few times. CDR3 sequence: CASSLTGEHNQPQHF. In nucleotides, the CDR3 is TGTGCCAGCAGTCTGACGGGGGAACACAATCAGCCCCAGCATTTT. V gene TRBV6-1 combines with J gene TRBJ1-5; perhaps TRBD1 as D (5 bases). This CDR3 comprises 15 residues. Germline V gene sequence: CDR1 MNHNS, CDR2 SASEGT. V was clipped by 5 bases and J by 3 bases, with 14 bases between them.

This chain links TRBV6-1 with TRBJ1-2; the D gene is possibly TRBD1 (6 bases). Germline CDR1 is MNHNS and CDR2 is SASEGT. CDR3 length: 12 residues. Between the trimmed V and J ends, which lost 5 bases and 8 bases, there was a span of 12 bases. CDR3 in DNA: TGTGCCAGCAGTCAACAGGGTTGGGGCTACACCTTC. It translates to CASSQQGWGYTF.